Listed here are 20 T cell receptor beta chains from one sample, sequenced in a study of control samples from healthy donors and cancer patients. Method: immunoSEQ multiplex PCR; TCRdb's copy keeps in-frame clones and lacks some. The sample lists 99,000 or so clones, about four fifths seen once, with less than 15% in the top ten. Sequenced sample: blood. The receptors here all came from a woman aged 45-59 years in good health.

The CDR3 sequence is CAWSGSDYGYTF. CDR3 DNA sequence: TGTGCCTGGAGTGGGTCCGACTATGGCTACACCTTC. The J gene is TRBJ1-2, the V gene TRBV30; D call uncertain. CDR1 GTSNPN and CDR2 SVGIG come from the germline V gene (reference sequence). The CDR3 totals 12 residues. V lost 1 base, J lost 3 bases, and 6 bases lay in between.

The CDR3, as DNA: TGTGCCAGCAGCTTAGAACTGTACACCGGGGAGCTGTTTTTT. Its translation is CASSLELYTGELFF. The chain recombines TRBV11-3 with TRBJ2-2; D remains unclear. Germline CDR1 reads SGHNT; CDR2 reads YENEEA. Deletions cut 0 bases from V and 3 bases from J, with 5 bases between. This CDR3 is built from 14 residues.

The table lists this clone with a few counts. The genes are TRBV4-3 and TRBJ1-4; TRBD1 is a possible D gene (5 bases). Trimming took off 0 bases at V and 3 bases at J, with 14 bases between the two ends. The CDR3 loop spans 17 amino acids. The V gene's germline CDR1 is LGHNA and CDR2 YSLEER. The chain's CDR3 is CASSQDAGLAANEKLFF. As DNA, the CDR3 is TGCGCCAGCAGCCAAGATGCAGGGTTAGCGGCTAATGAAAAACTGTTTTTT.

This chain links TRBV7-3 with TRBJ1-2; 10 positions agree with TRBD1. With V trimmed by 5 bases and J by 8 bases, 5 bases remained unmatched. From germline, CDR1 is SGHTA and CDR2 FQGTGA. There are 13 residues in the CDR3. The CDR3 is CASSDRDRGGYTF. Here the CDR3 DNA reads TGTGCCAGCAGCGACCGGGACAGGGGAGGCTACACCTTC.

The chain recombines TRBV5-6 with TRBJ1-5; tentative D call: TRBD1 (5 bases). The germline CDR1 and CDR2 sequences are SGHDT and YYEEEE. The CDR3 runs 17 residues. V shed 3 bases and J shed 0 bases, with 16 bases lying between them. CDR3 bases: TGTGCCAGCAGCTCGTATAGGGACGGGAATAGCAATCAGCCCCAGCATTTT. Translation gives CASSSYRDGNSNQPQHF.

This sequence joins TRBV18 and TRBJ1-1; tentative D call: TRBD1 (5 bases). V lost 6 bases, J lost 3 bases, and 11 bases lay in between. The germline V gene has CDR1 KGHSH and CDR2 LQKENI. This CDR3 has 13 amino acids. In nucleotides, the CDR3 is TGTGCCAGCTCTCCGGGCAGGGACACTGAAGCTTTCTTT. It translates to CASSPGRDTEAFF.

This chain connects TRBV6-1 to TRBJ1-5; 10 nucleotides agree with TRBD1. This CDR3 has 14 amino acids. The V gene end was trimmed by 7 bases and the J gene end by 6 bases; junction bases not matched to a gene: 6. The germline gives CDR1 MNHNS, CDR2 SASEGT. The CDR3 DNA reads TGTGCCAGCACCGGACAGGGGGAATCTCAGCCCCAGCATTTT. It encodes CASTGQGESQPQHF.

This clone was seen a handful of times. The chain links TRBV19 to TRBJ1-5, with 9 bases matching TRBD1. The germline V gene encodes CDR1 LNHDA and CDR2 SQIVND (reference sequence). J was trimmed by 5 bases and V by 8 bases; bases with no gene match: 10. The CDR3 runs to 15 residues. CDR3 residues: CASSRGQGADQPQHF. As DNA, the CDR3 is TGTGCCAGTTCCCGGGGACAGGGTGCGGATCAGCCCCAGCATTTT.

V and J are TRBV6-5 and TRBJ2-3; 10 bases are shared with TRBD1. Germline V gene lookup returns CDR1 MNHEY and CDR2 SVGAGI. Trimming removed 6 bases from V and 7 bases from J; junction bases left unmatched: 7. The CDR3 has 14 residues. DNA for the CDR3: TGTGCCAGCAGGCCGGGACAGGGGTACCATACGCAGTATTTT. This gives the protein CASRPGQGYHTQYF.

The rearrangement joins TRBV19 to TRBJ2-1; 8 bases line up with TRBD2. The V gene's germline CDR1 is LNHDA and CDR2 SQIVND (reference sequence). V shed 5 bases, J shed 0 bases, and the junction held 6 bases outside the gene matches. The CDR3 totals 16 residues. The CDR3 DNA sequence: TGTGCCAGTAGTGGTCGGGAGGGCCTCTCCTACAATGAGCAGTTCTTC. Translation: CASSGREGLSYNEQFF.

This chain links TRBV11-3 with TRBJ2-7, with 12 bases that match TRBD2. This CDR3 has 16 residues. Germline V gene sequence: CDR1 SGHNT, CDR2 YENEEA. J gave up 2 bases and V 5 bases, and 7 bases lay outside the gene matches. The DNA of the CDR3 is TGTGCCAGCAGCCCCCTAGCGGGAGGGAGGACCTACGAGCAGTACTTC. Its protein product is CASSPLAGGRTYEQYF.

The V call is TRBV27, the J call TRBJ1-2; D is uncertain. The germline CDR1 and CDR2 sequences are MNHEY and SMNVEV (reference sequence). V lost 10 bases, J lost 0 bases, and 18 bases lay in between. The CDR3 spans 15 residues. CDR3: CATCQTSGTNYGYTF. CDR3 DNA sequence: TGTGCCACGTGCCAGACAAGTGGAACTAACTATGGCTACACCTTC.

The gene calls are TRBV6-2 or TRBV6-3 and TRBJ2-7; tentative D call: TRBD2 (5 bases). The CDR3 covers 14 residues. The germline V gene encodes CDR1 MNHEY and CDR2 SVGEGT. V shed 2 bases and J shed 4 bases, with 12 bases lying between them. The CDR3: CASSYVTNKYEQYF. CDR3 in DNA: TGTGCCAGCAGTTACGTGACTAACAAATACGAGCAGTACTTC.

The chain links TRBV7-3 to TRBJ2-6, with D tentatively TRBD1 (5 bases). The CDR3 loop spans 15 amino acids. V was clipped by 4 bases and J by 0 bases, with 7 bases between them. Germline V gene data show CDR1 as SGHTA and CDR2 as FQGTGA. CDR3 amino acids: CASSSGNSGANVLTF. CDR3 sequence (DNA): TGTGCCAGCAGCTCAGGGAACTCTGGGGCCAACGTCCTGACTTTC.

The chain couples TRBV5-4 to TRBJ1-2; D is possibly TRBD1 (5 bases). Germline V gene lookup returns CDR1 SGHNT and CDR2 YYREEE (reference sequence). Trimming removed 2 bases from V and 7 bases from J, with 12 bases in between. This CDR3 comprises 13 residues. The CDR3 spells CASSFGGVAGYTF. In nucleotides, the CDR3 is TGTGCCAGCAGCTTTGGGGGGGTGGCTGGCTACACCTTC.

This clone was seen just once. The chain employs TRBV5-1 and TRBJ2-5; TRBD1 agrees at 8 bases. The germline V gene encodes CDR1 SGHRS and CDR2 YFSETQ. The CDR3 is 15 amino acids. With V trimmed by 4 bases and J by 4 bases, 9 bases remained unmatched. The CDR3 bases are TGCGCCAGCAGCAACGACCAGGGGGCAGGAGAGACCCAGTACTTC. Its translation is CASSNDQGAGETQYF. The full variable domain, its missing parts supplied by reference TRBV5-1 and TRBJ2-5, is KAGVTQTPRYLIKTRGQQVTLSCSPISGHRSVSWYQQTPGQGLQFLFEYFSETQRNKGNFPGRFSGRQFSNSRSEMNVSTLELGDSALYLCASSNDQGAGETQYFGPGTRLLVL.

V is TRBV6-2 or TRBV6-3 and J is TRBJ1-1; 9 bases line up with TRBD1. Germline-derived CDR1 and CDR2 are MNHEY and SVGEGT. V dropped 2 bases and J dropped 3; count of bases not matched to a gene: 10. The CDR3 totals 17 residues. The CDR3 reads CASSYQKGTGLHTEAFF. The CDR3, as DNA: TGTGCCAGCAGTTACCAAAAGGGGACAGGGTTACACACTGAAGCTTTCTTT.

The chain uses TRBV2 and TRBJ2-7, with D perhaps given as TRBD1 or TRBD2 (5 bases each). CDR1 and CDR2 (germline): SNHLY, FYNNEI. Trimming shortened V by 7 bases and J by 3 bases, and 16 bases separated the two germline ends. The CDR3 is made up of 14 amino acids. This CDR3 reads CASKTEGFGYEQYF. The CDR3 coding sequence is TGTGCCAGCAAAACCGAGGGGTTCGGCTACGAGCAGTACTTC.

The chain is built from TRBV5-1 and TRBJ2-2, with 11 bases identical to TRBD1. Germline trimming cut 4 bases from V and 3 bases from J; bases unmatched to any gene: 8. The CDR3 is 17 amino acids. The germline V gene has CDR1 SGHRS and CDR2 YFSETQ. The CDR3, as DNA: TGCGCCAGCAGCCCGAGGACAGGGGGCCCGGACACCGGGGAGCTGTTTTTT. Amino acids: CASSPRTGGPDTGELFF. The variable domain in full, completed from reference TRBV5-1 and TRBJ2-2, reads KAGVTQTPRYLIKTRGQQVTLSCSPISGHRSVSWYQQTPGQGLQFLFEYFSETQRNKGNFPGRFSGRQFSNSRSEMNVSTLELGDSALYLCASSPRTGGPDTGELFFGEGSRLTVL.

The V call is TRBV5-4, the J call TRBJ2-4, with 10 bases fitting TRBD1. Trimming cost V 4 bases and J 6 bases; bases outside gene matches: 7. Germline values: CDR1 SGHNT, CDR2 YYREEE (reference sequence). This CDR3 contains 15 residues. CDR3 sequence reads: CASSDPGQGTNIQYF. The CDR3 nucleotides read TGTGCCAGCAGCGACCCGGGACAGGGGACAAACATTCAGTACTTC.